Reported below is one T cell receptor beta chain. TCRdb's copy holds only in-frame clones and misses some; the assay was immunoSEQ multiplex PCR. Of 20,000 or so clones in the sample, approximately 72% were seen once. CDR3 length equals 16 residues. Trimming cost V 5 bases and J 4 bases, with 18 bases left between them. Germline CDR1 MDHEN, CDR2 SYDVKM. These data come from a study of sequential checkpoint blockade in melanoma. Treatment meaning: randomized to nivolumab then ipilimumab (arm A) or the reverse (arm B). The TCR was taken from a human donor with melanoma. Material: CD8+ T cells sorted from blood (inferred from file names), obtained from a patient given nivolumab and ipilimumab in sequence. V usage is TRBV28 and J usage is TRBJ1-5, with a weak D call TRBD1 (6 bases). The CDR3 loop is CASSPGYRVRNQPQHF. The CDR3 nucleotides read TGTGCCAGCAGTCCGGGCTACAGGGTAAGGAATCAGCCCCAGCATTTT. Supplemented by reference TRBV28 and TRBJ1-5, the full variable domain reads DVKVTQSSRYLVKRTGEKVFLECVQDMDHENMFWYRQDPGLGLRLIYFSYDVKMKEKGDIPEGYSVSREKKERFSLILESASTNQTSMYLCASSPGYRVRNQPQHFGDGTRLSIL.